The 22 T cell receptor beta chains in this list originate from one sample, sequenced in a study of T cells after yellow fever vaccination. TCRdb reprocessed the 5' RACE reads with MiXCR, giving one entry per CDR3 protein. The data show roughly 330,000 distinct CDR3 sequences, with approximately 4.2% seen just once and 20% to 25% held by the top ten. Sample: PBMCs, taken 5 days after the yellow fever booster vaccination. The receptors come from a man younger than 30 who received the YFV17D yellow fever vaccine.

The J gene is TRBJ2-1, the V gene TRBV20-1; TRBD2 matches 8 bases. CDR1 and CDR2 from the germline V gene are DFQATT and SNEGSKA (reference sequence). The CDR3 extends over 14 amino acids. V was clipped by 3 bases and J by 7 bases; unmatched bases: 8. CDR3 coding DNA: TGCAGTGCTAGGCCGGCGGGGGGTGATAATGAGCAGTTCTTC. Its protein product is CSARPAGGDNEQFF.

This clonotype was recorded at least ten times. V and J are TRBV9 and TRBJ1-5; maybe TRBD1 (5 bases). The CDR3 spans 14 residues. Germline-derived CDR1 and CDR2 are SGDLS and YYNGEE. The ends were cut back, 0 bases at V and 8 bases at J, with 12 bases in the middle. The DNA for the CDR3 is TGTGCCAGCAGCGTAGATGGAGCCAGGGAGCCCCAGCATTTT. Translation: CASSVDGAREPQHF.

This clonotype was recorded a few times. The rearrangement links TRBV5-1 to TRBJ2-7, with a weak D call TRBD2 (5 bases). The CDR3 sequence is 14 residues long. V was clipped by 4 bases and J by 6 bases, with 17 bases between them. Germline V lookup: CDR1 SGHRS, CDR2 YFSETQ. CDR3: CASSLPDPGIEQYF. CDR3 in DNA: TGCGCCAGCAGCCTACCGGACCCGGGGATCGAGCAGTACTTC.

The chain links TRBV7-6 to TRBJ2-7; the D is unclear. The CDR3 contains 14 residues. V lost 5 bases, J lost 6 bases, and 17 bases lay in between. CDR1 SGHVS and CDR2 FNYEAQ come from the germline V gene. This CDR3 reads CASSPSSGRLEQYF. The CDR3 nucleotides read TGTGCCAGCAGCCCCAGTAGTGGCCGTCTCGAGCAGTACTTC.

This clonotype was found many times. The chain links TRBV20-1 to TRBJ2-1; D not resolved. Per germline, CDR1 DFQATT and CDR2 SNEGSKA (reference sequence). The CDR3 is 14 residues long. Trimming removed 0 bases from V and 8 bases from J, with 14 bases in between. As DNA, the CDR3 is TGCAGTGCTAGAGATTACCGGTCGACCGATGAGCAGTTCTTC. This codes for CSARDYRSTDEQFF.

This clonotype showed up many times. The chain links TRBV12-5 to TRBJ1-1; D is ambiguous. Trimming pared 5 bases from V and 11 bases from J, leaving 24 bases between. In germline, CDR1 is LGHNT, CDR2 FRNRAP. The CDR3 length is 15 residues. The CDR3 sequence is CASGLSRTLVWQAFF. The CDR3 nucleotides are TGTGCTAGTGGTCTCTCTCGGACTTTGGTGTGGCAGGCTTTCTTT.

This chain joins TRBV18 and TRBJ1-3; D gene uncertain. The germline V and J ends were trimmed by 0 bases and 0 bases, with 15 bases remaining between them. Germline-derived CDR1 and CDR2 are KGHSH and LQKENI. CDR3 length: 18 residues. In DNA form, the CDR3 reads TGTGCCAGCTCACCACCGGGGTACGGGCCAGGCTCTGGAAACACCATATATTTT. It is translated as CASSPPGYGPGSGNTIYF.

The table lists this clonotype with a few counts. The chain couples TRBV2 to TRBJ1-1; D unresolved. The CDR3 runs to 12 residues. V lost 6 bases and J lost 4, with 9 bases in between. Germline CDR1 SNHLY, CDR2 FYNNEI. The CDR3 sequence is CASRVGGTEAFF. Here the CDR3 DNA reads TGTGCCAGCAGAGTAGGCGGCACTGAAGCTTTCTTT.

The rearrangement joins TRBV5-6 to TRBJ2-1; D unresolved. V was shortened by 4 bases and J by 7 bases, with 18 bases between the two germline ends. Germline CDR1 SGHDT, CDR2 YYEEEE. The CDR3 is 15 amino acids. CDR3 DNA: TGTGCCAGCAGCCTTATAGGGCAGGCATCAAATGAGCAGTTCTTC. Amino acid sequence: CASSLIGQASNEQFF. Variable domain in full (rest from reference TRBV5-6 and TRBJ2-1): DAGVTQSPTHLIKTRGQQVTLRCSPKSGHDTVSWYQQALGQGPQFIFQYYEEEERQRGNFPDRFSGHQFPNYSSELNVNALLLGDSALYLCASSLIGQASNEQFFGPGTRLTVL.

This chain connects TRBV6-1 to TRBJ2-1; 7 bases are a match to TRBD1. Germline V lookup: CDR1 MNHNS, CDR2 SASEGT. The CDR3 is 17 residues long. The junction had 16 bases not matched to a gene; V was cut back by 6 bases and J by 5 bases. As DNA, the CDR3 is TGTGCCAGCAGCCGCAGGGGGAATTCACTCAGCAACAATGAGCAGTTCTTC. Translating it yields CASSRRGNSLSNNEQFF.

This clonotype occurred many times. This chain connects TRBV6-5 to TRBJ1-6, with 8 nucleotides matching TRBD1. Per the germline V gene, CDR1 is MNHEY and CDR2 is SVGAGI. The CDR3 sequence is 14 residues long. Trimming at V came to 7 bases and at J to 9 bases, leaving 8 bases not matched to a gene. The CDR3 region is CASTLGQGGSPLHF. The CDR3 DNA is TGTGCCAGCACTTTAGGACAGGGCGGTTCACCCCTCCACTTT.

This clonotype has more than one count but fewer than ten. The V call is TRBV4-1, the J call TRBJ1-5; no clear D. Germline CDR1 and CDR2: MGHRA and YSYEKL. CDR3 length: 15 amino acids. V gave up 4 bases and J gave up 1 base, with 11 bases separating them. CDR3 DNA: TGCGCCAGCAGCCCCCGACATATCAGCAATCAGCCCCAGCATTTT. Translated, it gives CASSPRHISNQPQHF.

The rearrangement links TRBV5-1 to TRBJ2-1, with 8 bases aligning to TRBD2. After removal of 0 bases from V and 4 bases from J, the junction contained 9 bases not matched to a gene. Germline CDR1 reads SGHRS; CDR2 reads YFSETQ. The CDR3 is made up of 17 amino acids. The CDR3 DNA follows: TGCGCCAGCAGCTTGGCCGGCGGGGGGTCTTCTTACAATGAGCAGTTCTTC. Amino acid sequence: CASSLAGGGSSYNEQFF.

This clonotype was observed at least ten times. CDR3 nucleotides: TGTGCCAGCAGCTCAGGGGGCGGCGGGGAGCTGTTTTTT. Translated: CASSSGGGGELFF. This chain uses TRBV7-2 with TRBJ2-2, with 8 bases lining up with TRBD1. This CDR3 has 13 amino acids. The ends lost 4 bases at V and 7 bases at J; junction bases unmatched: 2. Looked up from germline, CDR1 is SGHTA and CDR2 is FQGNSA.

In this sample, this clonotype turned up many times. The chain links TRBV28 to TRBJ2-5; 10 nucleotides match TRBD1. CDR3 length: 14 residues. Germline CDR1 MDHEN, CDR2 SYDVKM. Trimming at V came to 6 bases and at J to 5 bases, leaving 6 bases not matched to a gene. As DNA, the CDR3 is TGTGCCAGCAGAGACAGGGGGCGCGGGGAGACCCAGTACTTC. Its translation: CASRDRGRGETQYF.

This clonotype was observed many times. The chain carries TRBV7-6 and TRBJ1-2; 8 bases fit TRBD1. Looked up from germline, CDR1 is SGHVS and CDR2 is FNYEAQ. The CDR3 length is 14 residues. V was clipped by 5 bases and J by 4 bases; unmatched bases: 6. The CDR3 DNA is TGTGCCAGCAGCCCAGGGGGCACCCCCTATGGCTACACCTTC. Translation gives CASSPGGTPYGYTF.

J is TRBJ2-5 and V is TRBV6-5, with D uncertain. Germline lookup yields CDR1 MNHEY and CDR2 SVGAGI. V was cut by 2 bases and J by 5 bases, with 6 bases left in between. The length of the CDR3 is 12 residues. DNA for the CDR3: TGTGCCAGCAGTTACATTAGGGAGACCCAGTACTTC. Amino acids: CASSYIRETQYF.

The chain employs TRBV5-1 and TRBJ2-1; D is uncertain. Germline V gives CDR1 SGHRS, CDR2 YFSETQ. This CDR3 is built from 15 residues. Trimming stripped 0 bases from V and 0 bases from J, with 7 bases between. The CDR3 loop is CASSLDMSSYNEQFF. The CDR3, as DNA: TGCGCCAGCAGCTTGGATATGAGCTCCTACAATGAGCAGTTCTTC.

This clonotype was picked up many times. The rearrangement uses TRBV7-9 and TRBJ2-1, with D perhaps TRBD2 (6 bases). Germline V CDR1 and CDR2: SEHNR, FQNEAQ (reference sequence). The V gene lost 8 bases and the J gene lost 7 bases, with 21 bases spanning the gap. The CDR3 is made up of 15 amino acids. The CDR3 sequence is CASDMAGTSGNEQFF. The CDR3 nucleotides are TGTGCCAGCGATATGGCGGGGACCTCAGGGAATGAGCAGTTCTTC.

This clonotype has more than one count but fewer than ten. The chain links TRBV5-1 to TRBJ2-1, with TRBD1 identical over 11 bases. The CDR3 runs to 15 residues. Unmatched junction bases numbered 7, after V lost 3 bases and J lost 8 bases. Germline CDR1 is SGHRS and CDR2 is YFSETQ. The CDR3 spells CASSWGTGGFDEQFF. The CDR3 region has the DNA TGCGCCAGCAGCTGGGGGACAGGGGGTTTCGATGAGCAGTTCTTC.

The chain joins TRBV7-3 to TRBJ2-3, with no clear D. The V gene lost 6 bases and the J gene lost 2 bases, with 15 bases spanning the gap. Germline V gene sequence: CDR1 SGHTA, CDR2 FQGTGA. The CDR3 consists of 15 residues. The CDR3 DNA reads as TGTGCCAGCAGAATCCACCCGGAGTCCACAGATACGCAGTATTTT. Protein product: CASRIHPESTDTQYF.

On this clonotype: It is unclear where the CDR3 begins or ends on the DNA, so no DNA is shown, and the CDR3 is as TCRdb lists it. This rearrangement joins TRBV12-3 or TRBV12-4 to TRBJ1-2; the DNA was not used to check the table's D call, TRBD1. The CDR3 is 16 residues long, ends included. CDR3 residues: CASTLLRFGDQVKPYF.